A selection of T cell receptor beta chains follows, all from one sample in a study of beta chain features in type 1 diabetes. The data were produced by immunoSEQ multiplex PCR, yet TCRdb's version contains in-frame clones alone and is incomplete. The data contain 100,000 to 150,000 clones, about 16% of them seen just once; the ten biggest clones take up 2% to 3%. The specimen sequenced was central memory CD4+ T cells from blood. These TCRs come from a man aged 25-40 years with type 1 diabetes. Both conserved end residues are part of each CDR3. D genes are given only for firm matches. Some rows mark clone size as missing; the rest say once, few, many or name a class of expanded clone.

j_gene | d_gene | v_gene | abundance | CDR3aa
TRBJ1-6 | . | TRBV2 | few | CASSRAPLDSPLHF
TRBJ1-6 | TRBD1 | TRBV7-9 | few | CASSSDRGRLHF
TRBJ2-7 | TRBD1 | TRBV5-6 | . | CASSFGTADYEQYF
TRBJ2-3 | . | TRBV9 | few | CASSAGQGGDTQYF
TRBJ2-5 | TRBD2 | TRBV7-2 | few | CASSSTSGVEETQYF
TRBJ2-1 | TRBD1 | TRBV6-5 | few | CASSTDRAGNEQFF
TRBJ2-7 | . | TRBV7-9 | . | CASSLGGASSYEQYF
TRBJ2-5 | . | TRBV6-5 | . | CASSYSSQNLGETQYF
TRBJ2-7 | . | TRBV25-1 | . | CASSVTGGEVYF
TRBJ2-2 | . | TRBV7-2 | . | CASSSIESGELFF
TRBJ2-1 | TRBD1 | TRBV2 | . | CASGLLRTGHSSYNEQFF
TRBJ1-1 | TRBD1 | TRBV11-3 | few | CASSSYTTGANTEAFF
TRBJ1-2 | TRBD1 | TRBV19 | . | CASRPYDRGNGYTF
TRBJ2-5 | TRBD1 | TRBV5-1 | few | CATGTEETQYF